Reported below is one T cell receptor beta chain. Its antigen is unknown. From germline, CDR1 is MRHNA and CDR2 SNTAGT. CDR3 length: 16 amino acids. V shed 2 bases and J 5 bases; nucleotides not matched to a gene: 7. The data were taken from a study of cytomegalovirus exposure and HLA in healthy donors. Study-level points and caveats: The investigators catalogued 150 to 200 TCR beta chains as cytomegalovirus-associated.

The PCR employed 60 Vbeta primers together with 13 Jbeta primers. The data were produced by immunoSEQ multiplex PCR, yet TCRdb's version contains in-frame clones alone and is incomplete. The sample gives under 150,000 clones, 65% to 90% of which show up once; less than 1.5% is in the top ten. Sequenced: PBMCs. This TCR was recovered from a girl aged 2 to 10 in good health and CMV-seronegative. The V call is TRBV6-4, the J call TRBJ2-1; the match to TRBD2 covers 9 bases. CDR3 coding DNA: TGTGCCAGCAGTGACGGGGGGCGGGAGGGTCACAATGAGCAGTTCTTC. This codes for CASSDGGREGHNEQFF.